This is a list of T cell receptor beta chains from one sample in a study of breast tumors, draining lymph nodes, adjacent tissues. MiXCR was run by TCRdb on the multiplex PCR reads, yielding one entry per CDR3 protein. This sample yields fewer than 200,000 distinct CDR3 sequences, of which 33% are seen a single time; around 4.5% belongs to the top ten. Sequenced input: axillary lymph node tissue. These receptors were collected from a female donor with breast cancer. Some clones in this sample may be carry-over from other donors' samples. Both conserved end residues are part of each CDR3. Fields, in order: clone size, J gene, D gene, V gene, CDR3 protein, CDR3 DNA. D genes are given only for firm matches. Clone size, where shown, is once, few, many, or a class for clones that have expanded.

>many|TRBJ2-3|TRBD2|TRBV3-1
CASSPRFSGGFTDTQYF
TGTGCCAGCAGCCCACGGTTCAGCGGGGGGTTCACAGATACGCAGTATTTT
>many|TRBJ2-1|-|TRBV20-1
CSARRQSYNEQFF
TGCAGTGCTAGACGGCAGTCCTACAATGAGCAGTTCTTC
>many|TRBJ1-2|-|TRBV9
CASSPPRAGNYGYTF
TGTGCCAGCAGCCCTCCCCGCGCGGGGAACTATGGCTACACCTTC
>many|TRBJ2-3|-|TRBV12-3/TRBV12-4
CASSLPFSTDTQYF
TGTGCCAGCAGTTTACCCTTTAGCACAGATACGCAGTATTTT
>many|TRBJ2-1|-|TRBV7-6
CASSLANEQFF
TGTGCCAGCAGCTTAGCGAATGAGCAGTTCTTC
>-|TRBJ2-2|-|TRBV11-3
CASSLAAELFF
TGTGCCAGCAGCTTAGCCGCGGAGCTGTTTTTT
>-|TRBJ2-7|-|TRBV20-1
CSARNRDPGVEQYF
TGCAGTGCCAGGAACCGGGATCCGGGGGTCGAGCAGTACTTC
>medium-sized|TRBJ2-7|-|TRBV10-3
CAISGDYEQYF
TGTGCCATCAGTGGAGACTACGAGCAGTACTTC
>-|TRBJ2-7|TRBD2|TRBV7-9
CASSPSGESPYEQYF
TGTGCCAGCAGCCCTAGCGGGGAGTCCCCCTACGAGCAGTACTTC
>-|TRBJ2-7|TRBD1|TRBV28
CANSSGQGVECYF
TGTGCCAACAGTTCCGGACAGGGGGTAGAGTGCTACTTC
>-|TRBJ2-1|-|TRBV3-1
CASSPPRWQVEQFF
TGTGCCAGCAGCCCACCTAGGTGGCAGGTTGAGCAGTTCTTC
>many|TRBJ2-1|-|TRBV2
CASRDYSYNEQFF
TGTGCCAGCAGAGACTACAGCTACAATGAGCAGTTCTTC
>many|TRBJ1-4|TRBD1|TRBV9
CASSASYGQGNEKLFF
TGTGCCAGCAGCGCTTCCTACGGACAGGGGAATGAAAAACTGTTTTTT
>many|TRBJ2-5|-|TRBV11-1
CASSLGFMPETQYF
TGTGCCAGCAGCCTTGGGTTTATGCCAGAGACCCAGTACTTC
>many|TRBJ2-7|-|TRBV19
CASSIRRDEQYF
TGTGCCAGTAGTATAAGGAGGGACGAGCAGTACTTC
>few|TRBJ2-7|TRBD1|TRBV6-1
CASSSAGTERAYEQYF
TGTGCCAGCAGTTCAGCCGGGACAGAGAGAGCCTACGAGCAGTACTTC
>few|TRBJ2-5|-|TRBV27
CASTKGGGETQYF
TGTGCCAGCACGAAGGGGGGAGGAGAGACCCAGTACTTC
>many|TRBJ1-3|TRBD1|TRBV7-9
CASSFYRGLGNTIYF
TGTGCCAGCAGCTTTTACAGGGGGCTTGGAAACACCATATATTTT
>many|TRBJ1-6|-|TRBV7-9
CASSLVGAGSYNSPLHF
TGTGCCAGCAGCTTAGTTGGGGCAGGCTCCTATAATTCACCCCTCCACTTT
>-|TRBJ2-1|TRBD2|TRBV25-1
CASSSDSGGGFHNEQFF
TGTGCCAGCAGTTCGGATAGCGGGGGAGGGTTCCACAATGAGCAGTTCTTC
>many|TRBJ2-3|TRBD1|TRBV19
CASSRQGPDTQYF
TGTGCCAGTAGTAGACAGGGCCCAGATACGCAGTATTTT
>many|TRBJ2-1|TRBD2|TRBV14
CASSQDGGLSSYNEQFF
TGTGCCAGCAGCCAGGACGGGGGACTAAGCTCCTACAATGAGCAGTTCTTC
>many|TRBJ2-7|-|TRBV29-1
CSVVGDYEQYF
TGCAGCGTTGTGGGAGACTACGAGCAGTACTTC
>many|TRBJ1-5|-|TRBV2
CASQVQGNQPQHF
TGTGCCAGCCAGGTCCAGGGGAATCAGCCCCAGCATTTT